One and the same sample provided the 20 T cell receptor beta chains below, sequenced in a study of cytomegalovirus exposure and HLA in healthy donors. PCR was performed using 60 Vbeta and 13 Jbeta primers. Sequencing used immunoSEQ multiplex PCR; TCRdb keeps in-frame clones, though not all of them. The sample includes some 190,000 clones, about nine tenths of them seen just once. Sequenced input: PBMCs. These receptors originate from a man younger than 40 in good health and CMV-seronegative.

V and J are TRBV5-6 and TRBJ1-6, with a possible D match to TRBD1 (5 bases). Germline assignment: CDR1 SGHDT and CDR2 YYEEEE. V lost 5 bases to trimming and J lost 0 bases, with 12 bases between them. The length of the CDR3 is 16 residues. DNA of the CDR3: TGTGCCAGCAGGCGGACAACCAGCTCCTATAATTCACCCCTCCACTTT. It specifies CASRRTTSSYNSPLHF.

The chain carries TRBV5-1 and TRBJ2-5, with a tentative D call TRBD2 (7 bases). Germline-derived CDR1 and CDR2 are SGHRS and YFSETQ. This CDR3 comprises 14 residues. The V end was cut by 5 bases, the J end by 5 bases, with 16 bases between. The CDR3 DNA is TGCGCCAGCAGTGGGGGGGCTCTGGGGGAGACCCAGTACTTC. Its protein product is CASSGGALGETQYF.

This chain uses TRBV28 with TRBJ1-3; unclear D gene. Trimming cost V 7 bases and J 0 bases, with 10 bases left between them. CDR3 length: 14 amino acids. Germline values: CDR1 MDHEN, CDR2 SYDVKM. The CDR3 nucleotides read TGTGCCAGCACAGGCCTTACCTCTGGAAACACCATATATTTT. Encoded protein: CASTGLTSGNTIYF.

Regarding this clone: One end of the junction is discordant with germline, which a read error may explain. The chain has TRBV7-9 and TRBJ2-3; no clear D gene. Per germline, CDR1 SEHNR and CDR2 FQNEAQ (reference sequence). The CDR3 totals 12 residues. CDR3 sequence: CSSSLSGDTQYF. CDR3 coding DNA: TGTTCCAGCAGCTTATCCGGGGATACGCAGTATTTT.

This chain links TRBV7-2 with TRBJ1-2, with a tentative D call TRBD1 (6 bases). Looked up from germline, CDR1 is SGHTA and CDR2 is FQGNSA. The length of the CDR3 is 15 residues. V was clipped by 4 bases and J by 7 bases, with 19 bases between them. Here the CDR3 reads CASSSTKGQRFGYTF. CDR3 DNA sequence: TGTGCCAGCAGCTCGACAAAGGGACAACGGTTTGGCTACACCTTC.

The J gene is TRBJ2-1, the V gene TRBV6-5; 12 nucleotides align to TRBD2. Germline V gene sequence: CDR1 MNHEY, CDR2 SVGAGI. With 2 bases clipped from V and 7 bases from J, the junction kept 3 bases outside the gene matches. The CDR3 has 15 residues. The CDR3 sequence is CASSYLGLAGNEQFF. DNA for the CDR3: TGTGCCAGCAGTTACCTTGGACTAGCGGGAAATGAGCAGTTCTTC.

J is TRBJ1-1 and V is TRBV6-5, with a weak D call TRBD1 (6 bases). Trimming removed 4 bases from V and 6 bases from J, with 15 bases in between. The CDR3 sequence is 14 residues long. Germline V CDR1 and CDR2: MNHEY, SVGAGI. The CDR3 region is CASSSRGAGAEAFF. The CDR3 DNA is TGTGCCAGCAGTTCCCGGGGGGCCGGGGCTGAAGCTTTCTTT.

The V and J genes are TRBV5-8 and TRBJ2-3; 10 bases are shared with TRBD2. The J segment lost 0 bases and the V segment lost 4 bases, leaving 5 bases of the junction unmatched. CDR3 length equals 16 residues. Germline lookup yields CDR1 SGHTS and CDR2 YDEGEE. Here the CDR3 DNA reads TGTGCCAGCAGCCGGACTAGCGGCCCTAGCACAGATACGCAGTATTTT. Translated: CASSRTSGPSTDTQYF.

The V gene is TRBV19, the J gene TRBJ2-3; possibly TRBD2 for D (5 bases). Trimming removed 0 bases at V and 6 bases at J, with 10 bases between. The CDR3 length is 14 residues. The germline CDR1 and CDR2 sequences are LNHDA and SQIVND (reference sequence). The CDR3 DNA follows: TGTGCCAGTAGTATAGATCGGGAAGTGGATACGCAGTATTTT. Translating it yields CASSIDREVDTQYF.

The chain joins TRBV25-1 to TRBJ1-4; D uncertain. CDR1 and CDR2 (germline): MGHDK, SYGVNS. The CDR3 has 12 residues. V lost 7 bases and J 9 bases, leaving 12 bases between the germline ends. CDR3 protein: CASTSLGQKLFF. In nucleotides, the CDR3 is TGTGCCAGCACTTCCCTTGGGCAAAAACTGTTTTTT.

This clone has only one observation. The V gene is TRBV9, the J gene TRBJ1-2; 9 bases agree with TRBD1. The length of the CDR3 is 15 residues. V gave up 3 bases and J gave up 4 bases; unmatched junction bases: 7. Germline loops: CDR1 SGDLS, CDR2 YYNGEE. In DNA, the CDR3 is TGTGCCAGCAGCGAATGGACAGGGGACGGCTATGGCTACACCTTC. It is translated as CASSEWTGDGYGYTF.

This rearrangement joins TRBV4-2 to TRBJ2-5; D possibly corresponds to TRBD2 (6 bases). With the DNA end fitting TRBJ2-7 better, the J assignment may be wrong. The CDR3 totals 14 residues. Germline V gene sequence: CDR1 LGHNA, CDR2 YNFKEQ. CDR3: CASSQGGEFHEQYF. DNA for the CDR3: TGTGCCAGCAGCCAAGGGGGGGAATTCCACGAGCAGTACTTC.

The chain couples TRBV14 to TRBJ2-3; TRBD2 aligns across 7 bases. V shed 1 base and J 1 base; nucleotides not matched to a gene: 5. The germline V gene has CDR1 SGHDN and CDR2 FVKESK. The CDR3 length is 16 residues. The CDR3 DNA follows: TGTGCCAGCAGCCAAGGGGGGGGAAGAGGCACAGATACGCAGTATTTT. Amino acid sequence: CASSQGGGRGTDTQYF.

The gene calls are TRBV4-1 and TRBJ2-3, with D perhaps matching TRBD2 (6 bases). CDR3 size: 15 residues. Per germline, CDR1 MGHRA and CDR2 YSYEKL. V gave up 4 bases and J gave up 2 bases, with 13 bases separating them. In DNA form, the CDR3 reads TGCGCCAGCAGCCTAAGGGAGGTGAACACAGATACGCAGTATTTT. This gives the protein CASSLREVNTDTQYF.

The chain combines TRBV5-8 with TRBJ2-5, with D tentatively TRBD1 (6 bases). The CDR3 spans 14 residues. Germline-derived CDR1 and CDR2 are SGHTS and YDEGEE. V dropped 0 bases and J dropped 4 bases, with 10 bases sitting between them. The DNA of the CDR3 is TGTGCCAGCAGCTTGGACAGGGCACGAGAGACCCAGTACTTC. The encoded protein is CASSLDRARETQYF.

The V call is TRBV6-6, the J call TRBJ1-5; the D is unclear. V was pared by 6 bases and J by 14 bases, with 14 bases between. Germline V CDR1 and CDR2: MNHNY, SVGAGI (reference sequence). The CDR3 is made up of 11 amino acids. This CDR3 reads CASRANSAEHF. The CDR3 bases are TGTGCCAGCAGAGCGAATTCCGCCGAGCATTTT.

Notes on this clone: At one end, the junction sequence differs from germline, possibly due to a read error. The rearrangement joins TRBV7-7 to TRBJ1-6, with TRBD1 matching 7 bases. This CDR3 comprises 18 residues. Germline V lookup: CDR1 SSHAT, CDR2 FNYEAQ (reference sequence). The CDR3 loop is CASSLHGGGQDYNSPLHF. The CDR3 DNA reads TGTGCTAGCAGCTTGCATGGGGGCGGACAGGACTATAATTCACCCCTCCACTTT.

The chain uses TRBV27 and TRBJ2-7; 7 bases are a match to TRBD2. This CDR3 spans 14 amino acids. With V trimmed by 0 bases and J by 3 bases, 2 bases remained unmatched. The V gene's germline CDR1 is MNHEY and CDR2 SMNVEV (reference sequence). CDR3 DNA: TGTGCCAGCAGTTTATCACGCGGGAGCTACGAGCAGTACTTC. Translated, it gives CASSLSRGSYEQYF.

J is TRBJ1-3 and V is TRBV15, with D unresolved. The CDR3 sequence is 17 residues long. Between the trimmed V and J ends, which lost 2 bases and 4 bases, there was a span of 18 bases. CDR1 and CDR2 from the germline V gene are LNHNV and YYDKDF (reference sequence). The CDR3 region is CATSRSHSAGRGNTIYF. The CDR3 DNA follows: TGTGCCACCAGCAGATCCCACTCAGCGGGCCGGGGAAACACCATATATTTT.

Of note for this clone: The sample has other DNA sequences that encode this CDR3 too. The CDR3 reads CASSPQGDEQYF. CDR3 nucleotide sequence: TGTGCCAGCAGCCCCCAGGGCGACGAGCAGTACTTC. This sequence joins TRBV7-2 and TRBJ2-7, with D possibly TRBD1 on 5 matching bases. The CDR3 runs 12 residues. V gave up 5 bases and J gave up 5 bases, with 10 bases separating them. In germline, CDR1 is SGHTA, CDR2 FQGNSA.